The 27 T cell receptor beta chains below were found in one sample sequenced in a study of blood T cells in healthy people across ages. A second about 7 to 12 cycle PCR used barcoded and J-beta primers. TCRdb fed the 5' RACE reads into MiXCR, producing one record per CDR3 protein. The data contain 1.2 million to 1.5 million distinct CDR3 sequences, approximately 59% of them singletons. Material for sequencing was blood. The source is a man between 18 and 35 years old in good health.

This clonotype has more than one count but fewer than ten. This chain joins TRBV7-9 and TRBJ2-3; D gene ambiguous. The CDR3 is made up of 14 amino acids. V was shortened by 4 bases and J by 3 bases, with 11 bases between the two germline ends. Germline assignment: CDR1 SEHNR and CDR2 FQNEAQ (reference sequence). CDR3 in amino acids: CASSSRLLTDTQYF. The CDR3 DNA reads as TGTGCCAGCAGCTCGCGTTTATTGACAGATACGCAGTATTTT. The full variable domain, rest sourced from reference TRBV7-9 and TRBJ2-3, is DTGVSQNPRHKITKRGQNVTFRCDPISEHNRLYWYRQTLGQGPEFLTYFQNEAQLEKSRLLSDRFSAERPKGSFSTLEIQRTEQGDSAMYLCASSSRLLTDTQYFGPGTRLTVL.

This clonotype has a count of ten or more. One junction end does not reproduce the germline sequence, and a read error may be involved. The V gene is TRBV7-9, the J gene TRBJ1-2; no firm D call. CDR3 length equals 13 residues. Germline lookup yields CDR1 SEHNR and CDR2 FQNEAQ (reference sequence). The chain's CDR3 is CASSLGENYGYTF. DNA of the CDR3: TGTGCCAGCAGTTTAGGAGAAAACTATGGCTACACCTTC. The complete variable domain, with remaining parts taken from reference TRBV7-9 and TRBJ1-2, reads DTGVSQNPRHKITKRGQNVTFRCDPISEHNRLYWYRQTLGQGPEFLTYFQNEAQLEKSRLLSDRFSAERPKGSFSTLEIQRTEQGDSAMYLCASSLGENYGYTFGSGTRLTVV.

The chain links TRBV2 to TRBJ2-5; D could derive from TRBD1 or TRBD2 (6 bases each). The ends were cut back, 10 bases at V and 4 bases at J, with 7 bases in the middle. This CDR3 has 10 residues. The germline V gene encodes CDR1 SNHLY and CDR2 FYNNEI. Written as DNA, the CDR3 is TGTGCCACGGGGGCAGAGACCCAGTACTTC. Translated, it gives CATGAETQYF.

V gene TRBV14 combines with J gene TRBJ2-4; no clear D gene. Between the trimmed V and J ends, which lost 0 bases and 0 bases, there was a span of 9 bases. The CDR3 is 16 amino acids. Germline V lookup: CDR1 SGHDN, CDR2 FVKESK. CDR3 coding DNA: TGTGCCAGCAGCCAAGATCACAGTCTAGCCAAAAACATTCAGTACTTC. Residues: CASSQDHSLAKNIQYF.

This clonotype was recorded at least ten times. V is TRBV11-2 and J is TRBJ2-7; D might be TRBD2 (5 bases). Germline V gene lookup returns CDR1 SGHAT and CDR2 FQNNGV. The V gene lost 1 base and the J gene lost 3 bases, with 10 bases spanning the gap. CDR3 length: 14 amino acids. CDR3 DNA: TGTGCCAGCAGCTTAGGTGGGAGCGGCTACGAGCAGTACTTC. Amino acid sequence: CASSLGGSGYEQYF.

Written as DNA, the CDR3 is TGTGCCAGCAGTTTTGCAGGGTGGGACGAGACCCAGTACTTC. It is translated as CASSFAGWDETQYF. This chain links TRBV12-3 or TRBV12-4 with TRBJ2-5, with D possibly being TRBD1 or TRBD2 (5 bases each). V was trimmed by 3 bases and J by 5 bases, leaving 13 bases between them. This CDR3 region has 14 residues.

The chain employs TRBV5-1 and TRBJ2-1; tentatively, D is TRBD2 (5 bases). CDR1 is SGHRS and CDR2 is YFSETQ in the germline V gene. CDR3 length: 17 residues. Deletions cut 1 base from V and 0 bases from J, with 14 bases between. The CDR3 region is CASSLRSTTFSYNEQFF. The CDR3 coding sequence is TGCGCCAGCAGCTTGCGGTCGACTACCTTCTCCTACAATGAGCAGTTCTTC.

V usage is TRBV29-1 and J usage is TRBJ2-5; tentatively, D is TRBD2 (6 bases). V was cut by 5 bases and J by 3 bases, with 13 bases left in between. This CDR3 region has 13 residues. Per the germline V gene, CDR1 is SQVTM and CDR2 is ANQGSEA. CDR3 amino acids: CSVTLGGEETQYF. CDR3 DNA: TGCAGCGTTACCCTGGGGGGTGAAGAGACCCAGTACTTC. Drawing the rest from reference TRBV29-1 and TRBJ2-5, the complete variable domain is SAVISQKPSRDICQRGTSLTIQCQVDSQVTMMFWYRQQPGQSLTLIATANQGSEATYESGFVIDKFPISRPNLTFSTLTVSNMSPEDSSIYLCSVTLGGEETQYFGPGTRLLVL.

V usage is TRBV28 and J usage is TRBJ2-3, with TRBD2 matching 9 bases. The V gene's germline CDR1 is MDHEN and CDR2 SYDVKM. Trimming cost V 6 bases and J 2 bases; bases outside gene matches: 3. This CDR3 contains 14 residues. The CDR3 loop is CASRGGGDTDTQYF. As DNA, the CDR3 is TGTGCCAGCAGGGGCGGGGGGGACACAGATACGCAGTATTTT.

The rearrangement uses TRBV7-9 and TRBJ2-7; 7 nucleotides match TRBD1. Losses at the gene ends were 7 bases for V and 3 bases for J; bases not matched to a gene: 6. CDR3 length: 13 residues. Per the germline V gene, CDR1 is SEHNR and CDR2 is FQNEAQ (reference sequence). CDR3 sequence (DNA): TGTGCCAGCACCAGGGACAGCCTCTACGAGCAGTACTTC. Encoded protein: CASTRDSLYEQYF. The full variable domain, in which reference TRBV7-9 and TRBJ2-7 provide the parts outside the CDR3, is DTGVSQNPRHKITKRGQNVTFRCDPISEHNRLYWYRQTLGQGPEFLTYFQNEAQLEKSRLLSDRFSAERPKGSFSTLEIQRTEQGDSAMYLCASTRDSLYEQYFGPGTRLTVT.

The CDR3, as DNA: TGTGCCAGCAGCCTGCGACAGAAGGGTCTCCACGAGCAGTACTTC. It is translated as CASSLRQKGLHEQYF. The chain uses TRBV2 and TRBJ2-7; tentatively, D is TRBD1 (5 bases). CDR3 length: 15 residues. Trimming cost V 6 bases and J 5 bases, with 20 bases left between them. Per the germline V gene, CDR1 is SNHLY and CDR2 is FYNNEI.

This chain connects TRBV7-2 to TRBJ1-2, with a possible D match to TRBD1 (6 bases). Germline CDR1 SGHTA, CDR2 FQGNSA. Trimming cost V 1 base and J 0 bases, with 9 bases left between them. CDR3 length: 15 residues. The CDR3, as DNA: TGTGCCAGCAGCTTAGTGGGGGCTTCTAACTATGGCTACACCTTC. This encodes CASSLVGASNYGYTF.

In this sample, this clonotype turned up a few times. This sequence joins TRBV20-1 and TRBJ2-3, with 14 bases lining up with TRBD2. This CDR3 spans 20 amino acids. With 1 base clipped from V and 4 bases from J, the junction kept 16 bases outside the gene matches. CDR1 DFQATT and CDR2 SNEGSKA come from the germline V gene (reference sequence). The CDR3 DNA sequence: TGCAGTGCTAGAGGAACGGGACTAGCGGGAGACTCTTATTGGTCAGATACGCAGTATTTT. It is translated as CSARGTGLAGDSYWSDTQYF.

The chain is built from TRBV18 and TRBJ1-2, with TRBD1 as a possible D gene (6 bases). Trimming pared 6 bases from V and 1 base from J, leaving 12 bases between. Germline V CDR1 and CDR2: KGHSH, LQKENI. There are 14 residues in the CDR3. CDR3: CASSFGQSNYGYTF. In DNA form, the CDR3 reads TGTGCCAGCTCCTTCGGACAGAGTAACTATGGCTACACCTTC.

The chain is built from TRBV7-9 and TRBJ2-1; D is uncertain. The CDR3 extends over 17 amino acids. Germline-derived CDR1 and CDR2 are SEHNR and FQNEAQ (reference sequence). Trimming cost V 5 bases and J 1 base, with 18 bases left between them. This CDR3 is CASSQVVEVPSYNEQFF. The CDR3 region has the DNA TGTGCCAGCAGCCAGGTTGTTGAGGTCCCATCCTACAATGAGCAGTTCTTC. Full variable domain (outside the CDR3, taken from reference TRBV7-9 and TRBJ2-1): DTGVSQNPRHKITKRGQNVTFRCDPISEHNRLYWYRQTLGQGPEFLTYFQNEAQLEKSRLLSDRFSAERPKGSFSTLEIQRTEQGDSAMYLCASSQVVEVPSYNEQFFGPGTRLTVL.

In its sample, this clonotype was seen once. The chain links TRBV4-1 to TRBJ1-1, with D possibly TRBD1 on 6 matching bases. Trimming took 1 base from V and 3 from J, leaving 15 bases between them. CDR1 is MGHRA and CDR2 is YSYEKL in the germline V gene. The CDR3 spans 16 residues. CDR3 in amino acids: CASSQVGDIVDTEAFF. CDR3 coding DNA: TGCGCCAGCAGCCAAGTGGGGGACATCGTGGACACTGAAGCTTTCTTT.

The chain links TRBV7-2 to TRBJ2-7; D is uncertain. The length of the CDR3 is 13 residues. Germline lookup yields CDR1 SGHTA and CDR2 FQGNSA. The V end was cut by 5 bases, the J end by 3 bases, with 11 bases between. The CDR3 region is CASSPGPFYEQYF. As DNA, the CDR3 is TGTGCCAGCAGCCCCGGACCTTTCTACGAGCAGTACTTC.

The J gene is TRBJ2-1, the V gene TRBV12-3 or TRBV12-4, with D possibly matching TRBD2 (5 bases). V lost 3 bases, J lost 1 base, and 10 bases lay in between. This CDR3 comprises 15 residues. The CDR3: CASSFKSGSYNEQFF. The DNA of the CDR3 is TGTGCCAGCAGTTTTAAGAGCGGTTCCTACAATGAGCAGTTCTTC.

The chain joins TRBV4-1 to TRBJ2-2, with unresolved D. The ends were cut back, 1 base at V and 7 bases at J, with 7 bases in the middle. This CDR3 spans 13 amino acids. Germline CDR1 MGHRA, CDR2 YSYEKL. The CDR3 is CASSQAVVGELFF. In DNA form, the CDR3 reads TGCGCCAGCAGCCAAGCGGTTGTCGGGGAGCTGTTTTTT.

V gene TRBV3-1 combines with J gene TRBJ2-1; 8 positions match TRBD2. The germline V gene encodes CDR1 LGHDT and CDR2 YNNKEL (reference sequence). V lost 1 base to trimming and J lost 3 bases; unmatched junction nucleotides: 14. CDR3 size: 19 residues. In DNA form, the CDR3 reads TGTGCCAGCAGCCAAGGGCCTTGGGCGGGAGGAAGTGGCTACAATGAGCAGTTCTTC. Translation: CASSQGPWAGGSGYNEQFF.

The chain joins TRBV7-9 to TRBJ2-4; a weak D match, TRBD1 (6 bases). Germline CDR1 SEHNR, CDR2 FQNEAQ (reference sequence). Trimming shortened V by 4 bases and J by 8 bases, and 12 bases separated the two germline ends. CDR3 length: 13 residues. For the CDR3, the DNA is TGTGCCAGCAGCTCCCCAGGGGTCGACATTCAGTACTTC. It encodes CASSSPGVDIQYF.

CDR3 coding DNA: TGTGCCAGCAGCCATCAGGGGCACACTGAAGCTTTCTTT. Residues: CASSHQGHTEAFF. The V gene is TRBV3-1, the J gene TRBJ1-1; tentatively, D is TRBD1 (6 bases). Germline V gene data show CDR1 as LGHDT and CDR2 as YNNKEL (reference sequence). The ends were cut back, 3 bases at V and 3 bases at J, with 8 bases in the middle. The CDR3 loop spans 13 amino acids.

The gene calls are TRBV29-1 and TRBJ1-2; a weak D match, TRBD1 (5 bases). V gave up 0 bases and J gave up 0 bases, with 14 bases separating them. Germline V gene data show CDR1 as SQVTM and CDR2 as ANQGSEA. This CDR3 contains 16 residues. CDR3 loop: CSVEDQQVTANYGYTF. The CDR3 DNA reads TGCAGCGTTGAAGATCAACAGGTAACCGCTAACTATGGCTACACCTTC.

V gene TRBV6-6 combines with J gene TRBJ2-3, with a possible D match to TRBD2 (5 bases). The germline CDR1 and CDR2 sequences are MNHNY and SVGAGI (reference sequence). The CDR3 loop spans 15 amino acids. Deletions cut 6 bases from V and 3 bases from J, with 16 bases between. DNA of the CDR3: TGTGCCAGCAGGTCCCAGCCCTGGAGGACAGATACGCAGTATTTT. Residues: CASRSQPWRTDTQYF.

The chain links TRBV29-1 to TRBJ2-1; 9 positions match TRBD2. This CDR3 is 15 amino acids long. After removal of 6 bases from V and 3 bases from J, the junction contained 9 bases not matched to a gene. The germline V gene encodes CDR1 SQVTM and CDR2 ANQGSEA. As DNA, the CDR3 is TGCAGCGTGCCCCCCCCTAGCGGGGTCTACAATGAGCAGTTCTTC. Translated, it gives CSVPPPSGVYNEQFF.

This clonotype appeared a few times. V gene TRBV4-1 combines with J gene TRBJ2-5; TRBD2 matches 9 bases. With V trimmed by 2 bases and J by 4 bases, 14 bases remained unmatched. Germline CDR1 MGHRA, CDR2 YSYEKL. This CDR3 comprises 18 residues. The CDR3 sequence: CASSQYPLGRLAAETQYF. DNA for the CDR3: TGCGCCAGCAGCCAATACCCTCTTGGACGACTAGCGGCAGAGACCCAGTACTTC.

V is TRBV2 and J is TRBJ1-5, with 7 bases fitting TRBD1. Germline trimming cut 8 bases from V and 11 bases from J; bases unmatched to any gene: 15. The CDR3 runs 14 residues. The germline gives CDR1 SNHLY, CDR2 FYNNEI. The CDR3 region has the DNA TGTGCCAGCTCCCTTAGAACCGATCAGGGGGCCCAGCATTTT. As protein: CASSLRTDQGAQHF.